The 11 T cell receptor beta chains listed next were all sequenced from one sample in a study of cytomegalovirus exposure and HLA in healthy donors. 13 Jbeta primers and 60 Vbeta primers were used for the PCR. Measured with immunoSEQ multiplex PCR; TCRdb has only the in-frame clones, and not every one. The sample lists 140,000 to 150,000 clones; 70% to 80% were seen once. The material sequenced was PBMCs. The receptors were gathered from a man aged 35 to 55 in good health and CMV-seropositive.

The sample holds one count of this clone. The CDR3 here is CASSRDSGTYNEQFF. The DNA for the CDR3 is TGTGCCAGCAGCCGGGACTCGGGGACCTACAATGAGCAGTTCTTC. The rearrangement joins TRBV7-2 to TRBJ2-1; TRBD2 might be the D (6 bases). This CDR3 contains 15 residues. V lost 5 bases to trimming and J lost 2 bases, with 13 bases between them. Germline V gene data show CDR1 as SGHTA and CDR2 as FQGNSA. Drawing the rest from reference TRBV7-2 and TRBJ2-1, the complete variable domain is GAGVSQSPSNKVTEKGKDVELRCDPISGHTALYWYRQSLGQGLEFLIYFQGNSAPDKSGLPSDRFSAERTGGSVSTLTIQRTQQEDSAVYLCASSRDSGTYNEQFFGPGTRLTVL.

DNA of the CDR3: TGTGCCAGCAGCGTAGTAGAGGGCGGCTACACCTTC. Its protein is CASSVVEGGYTF. The V and J genes are TRBV9 and TRBJ1-2, with unresolved D. Trimming cost V 0 bases and J 8 bases, with 8 bases left between them. Per the germline V gene, CDR1 is SGDLS and CDR2 is YYNGEE. The CDR3 is made up of 12 amino acids. Together with reference TRBV9 and TRBJ1-2, the CDR3 gives the full variable domain: DSGVTQTPKHLITATGQRVTLRCSPRSGDLSVYWYQQSLDQGLQFLIQYYNGEERAKGNILERFSAQQFPDLHSELNLSSLELGDSALYFCASSVVEGGYTFGSGTRLTVV.

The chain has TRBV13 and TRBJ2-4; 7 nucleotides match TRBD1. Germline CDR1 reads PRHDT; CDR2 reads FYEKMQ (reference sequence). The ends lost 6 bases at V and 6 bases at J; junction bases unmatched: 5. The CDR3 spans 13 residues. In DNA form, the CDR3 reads TGTGCCAGCAGTTTCAACAGGGGAAACATTCAGTACTTC. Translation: CASSFNRGNIQYF.

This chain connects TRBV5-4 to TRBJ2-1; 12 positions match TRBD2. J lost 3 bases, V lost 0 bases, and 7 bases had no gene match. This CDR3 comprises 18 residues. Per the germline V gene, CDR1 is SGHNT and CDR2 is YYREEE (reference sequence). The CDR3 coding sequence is TGTGCCAGCAGCTTGGGACTAGCGGGAGTGCCCTACTACAATGAGCAGTTCTTC. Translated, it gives CASSLGLAGVPYYNEQFF.

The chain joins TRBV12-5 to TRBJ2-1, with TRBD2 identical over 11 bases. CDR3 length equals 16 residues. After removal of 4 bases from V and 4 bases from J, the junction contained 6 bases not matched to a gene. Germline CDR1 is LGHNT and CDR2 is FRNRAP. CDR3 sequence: CASGSLTSGRYNEQFF. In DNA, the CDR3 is TGTGCTAGTGGTTCCCTAACTAGCGGGAGATACAATGAGCAGTTCTTC. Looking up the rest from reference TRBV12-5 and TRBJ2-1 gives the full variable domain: DARVTQTPRHKVTEMGQEVTMRCQPILGHNTVFWYRQTMMQGLELLAYFRNRAPLDDSGMPKDRFSAEMPDATLATLKIQPSEPRDSAVYFCASGSLTSGRYNEQFFGPGTRLTVL.

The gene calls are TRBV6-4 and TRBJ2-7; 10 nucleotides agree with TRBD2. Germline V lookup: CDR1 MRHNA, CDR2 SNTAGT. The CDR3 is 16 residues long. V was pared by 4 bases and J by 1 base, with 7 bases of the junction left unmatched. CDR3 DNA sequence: TGTGCCAGCAGTGCCCTATCTAGCGGGAGTTCCTACGAGCAGTACTTC. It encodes CASSALSSGSSYEQYF.

CDR3 coding DNA: TGTGCCATCCCGGAGATAGGGACTAGCGGGATCGAGCAGTACTTC. Protein: CAIPEIGTSGIEQYF. V gene TRBV28 combines with J gene TRBJ2-7, with 13 bases aligning to TRBD2. The CDR3 has 15 amino acids. The ends lost 10 bases at V and 6 bases at J; junction bases unmatched: 12. The germline CDR1 and CDR2 sequences are MDHEN and SYDVKM.

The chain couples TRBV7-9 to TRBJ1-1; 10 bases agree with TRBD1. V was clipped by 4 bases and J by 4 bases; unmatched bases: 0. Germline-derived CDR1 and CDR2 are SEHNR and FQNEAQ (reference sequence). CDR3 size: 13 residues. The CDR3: CASSWDRGTEAFF. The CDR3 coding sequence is TGTGCCAGCAGCTGGGACAGGGGCACTGAAGCTTTCTTT.

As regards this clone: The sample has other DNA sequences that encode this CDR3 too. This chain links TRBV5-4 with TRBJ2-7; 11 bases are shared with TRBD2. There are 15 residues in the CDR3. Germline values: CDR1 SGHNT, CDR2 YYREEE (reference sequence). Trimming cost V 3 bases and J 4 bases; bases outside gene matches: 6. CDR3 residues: CASSSGTSGRYEQYF. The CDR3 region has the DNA TGTGCCAGCAGCTCGGGAACTAGCGGGAGATACGAGCAGTACTTC.

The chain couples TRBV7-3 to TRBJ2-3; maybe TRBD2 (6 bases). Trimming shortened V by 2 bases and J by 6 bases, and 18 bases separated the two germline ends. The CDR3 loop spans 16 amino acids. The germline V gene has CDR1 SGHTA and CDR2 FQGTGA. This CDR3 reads CASSLLGRTAGDTQYF. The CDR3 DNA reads TGTGCCAGCAGCTTATTGGGGAGGACCGCAGGGGATACGCAGTATTTT.

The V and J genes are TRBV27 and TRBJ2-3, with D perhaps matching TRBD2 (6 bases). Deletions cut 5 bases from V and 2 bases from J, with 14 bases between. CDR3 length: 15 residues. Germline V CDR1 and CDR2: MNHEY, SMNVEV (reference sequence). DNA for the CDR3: TGTGCCAGCAGTGCGCAAGCGGGCCCCACAGATACGCAGTATTTT. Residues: CASSAQAGPTDTQYF.